The 20 T cell receptor beta chains presented below share a single source sample, sequenced in a study of blood T cell repertoires in COVID-19. Only in-frame clones appear in the TCRdb table, and some are missing; sequencing was by immunoSEQ multiplex PCR. Of roughly 75,000 clones in the sample, over 70% were seen once. The sample consisted of peripheral blood. These receptors originate from a man in his forties or fifties with acute or convalescent COVID-19.

This CDR3 is CASSKQVQETQYF. The CDR3 bases are TGTGCCAGTAGTAAGCAGGTTCAAGAGACCCAGTACTTC. This chain links TRBV19 with TRBJ2-5; no clear D. The CDR3 consists of 13 residues. Looked up from germline, CDR1 is LNHDA and CDR2 is SQIVND (reference sequence). V lost 4 bases and J 2 bases, leaving 8 bases between the germline ends.

The chain carries TRBV7-3 and TRBJ2-1; possibly TRBD1 for D (6 bases). Trimming took 5 bases from V and 4 from J, leaving 9 bases between them. Germline V lookup: CDR1 SGHTA, CDR2 FQGTGA. The CDR3 runs to 13 residues. CDR3 in DNA: TGTGCCAGCAGCCTTGGACAGTACAATGAGCAGTTCTTC. Translating gives CASSLGQYNEQFF.

This rearrangement joins TRBV12-3 or TRBV12-4 to TRBJ1-2; 12 nucleotides align to TRBD1. This CDR3 has 13 residues. V shed 6 bases, J shed 7 bases, and the junction held 3 bases outside the gene matches. CDR3 nucleotides: TGTGCCAGCAGGGGACAGGGGGCTGGTGGCTACACCTTC. This translates into CASRGQGAGGYTF.

The chain joins TRBV10-2 to TRBJ1-2; TRBD1 is a possible D gene (5 bases). The CDR3 contains 13 residues. V was trimmed by 5 bases and J by 3 bases, leaving 10 bases between them. Per the germline V gene, CDR1 is WSHSY and CDR2 is SAAADI. The DNA of the CDR3 is TGCGCCAGCAGTCCTCAAGGGGACTATGGCTACACCTTC. This gives the protein CASSPQGDYGYTF.

V is TRBV7-9 and J is TRBJ2-2, with 13 bases aligning to TRBD2. J lost 5 bases, V lost 4 bases, and 4 bases had no gene match. Germline V gives CDR1 SEHNR, CDR2 FQNEAQ (reference sequence). The CDR3 has 16 residues. The CDR3 reads CASSSPGLAGTGELFF. The CDR3 nucleotides read TGTGCCAGCAGCTCCCCGGGACTAGCGGGAACCGGGGAGCTGTTTTTT. Full variable domain (outside the CDR3, taken from reference TRBV7-9 and TRBJ2-2): DTGVSQNPRHKITKRGQNVTFRCDPISEHNRLYWYRQTLGQGPEFLTYFQNEAQLEKSRLLSDRFSAERPKGSFSTLEIQRTEQGDSAMYLCASSSPGLAGTGELFFGEGSRLTVL.

This chain joins TRBV7-9 and TRBJ1-4; no clear D. V lost 3 bases, J lost 5 bases, and 10 bases lay in between. The CDR3 is 14 residues long. CDR1 and CDR2 (germline): SEHNR, FQNEAQ (reference sequence). The CDR3 region is CASSLGGNNEKLFF. Written as DNA, the CDR3 is TGTGCCAGCAGCTTGGGAGGGAACAATGAAAAACTGTTTTTT.

V gene TRBV2 combines with J gene TRBJ2-1, with D perhaps TRBD2 (5 bases). Germline V lookup: CDR1 SNHLY, CDR2 FYNNEI. This CDR3 has 16 amino acids. The germline V and J ends were trimmed by 7 bases and 1 base, with 17 bases remaining between them. The DNA for the CDR3 is TGTGCCAGCACGATCCTCCCCCGGGGTTCCTACAATGAGCAGTTCTTC. Protein: CASTILPRGSYNEQFF.

This clone was counted between two and nine times. The J gene is TRBJ1-3, the V gene TRBV7-2, with D perhaps matching TRBD1 (5 bases). The CDR3 loop spans 15 amino acids. V lost 1 base and J 2 bases, leaving 9 bases between the germline ends. The germline V gene encodes CDR1 SGHTA and CDR2 FQGNSA. The CDR3, as DNA: TGTGCCAGCAGCTTAGGACAGAATACTGGAAACACCATATATTTT. Translated: CASSLGQNTGNTIYF.

The chain employs TRBV7-8 and TRBJ1-6, with D perhaps matching TRBD1 (6 bases). Germline-derived CDR1 and CDR2 are SGHVS and FQNEAQ. Trimming left V 6 bases short and J 3 bases short, with 15 bases between. CDR3 length: 16 residues. This CDR3 reads CASRTRVDSYNSPLHF. CDR3 nucleotides: TGTGCCAGCAGGACCAGAGTGGACAGCTATAATTCACCCCTCCACTTT.

This clone was counted between two and nine times. The chain couples TRBV28 to TRBJ1-5; TRBD1 agrees at 7 bases. The V segment lost 8 bases and the J segment 0 bases; nucleotides outside the gene matches: 10. The V gene's germline CDR1 is MDHEN and CDR2 SYDVKM. The CDR3 contains 16 residues. CDR3 region: CASDAGTEDSNQPQHF. As DNA, the CDR3 is TGTGCCAGCGACGCCGGGACAGAGGATAGCAATCAGCCCCAGCATTTT.

The chain employs TRBV7-9 and TRBJ1-6; 10 nucleotides line up with TRBD1. This CDR3 comprises 16 residues. From germline, CDR1 is SEHNR and CDR2 FQNEAQ (reference sequence). V trimming: 4 bases; J trimming: 7 bases; junction bases outside the gene matches: 7. The CDR3 DNA reads as TGTGCCAGCAGCTACCGCCGGGACAGGGGAAATTCACCCCTCCACTTT. Translating it yields CASSYRRDRGNSPLHF.

The chain carries TRBV18 and TRBJ2-1, with D possibly TRBD2 on 5 matching bases. The CDR3 length is 12 residues. Trimming cost V 6 bases and J 9 bases, with 12 bases left between them. CDR1 is KGHSH, CDR2 LQKENI, per germline. CDR3 in amino acids: CASSPDSGEQFF. DNA for the CDR3: TGTGCCAGCTCCCCGGACTCCGGTGAGCAGTTCTTC.

The chain links TRBV5-1 to TRBJ2-1; a possible D gene is TRBD1 (5 bases). Germline-derived CDR1 and CDR2 are SGHRS and YFSETQ. The CDR3 runs 15 residues. V was clipped by 0 bases and J by 8 bases, with 15 bases between them. The CDR3 DNA reads TGCGCCAGCAGCTTGGAATGGGGCCCTACCGATGAGCAGTTCTTC. It translates to CASSLEWGPTDEQFF.

The gene calls are TRBV7-9 and TRBJ1-1; D not certain. Germline CDR1 is SEHNR and CDR2 is FQNEAQ (reference sequence). V dropped 6 bases and J dropped 3 bases, with 5 bases sitting between them. The CDR3 spans 11 residues. The CDR3 DNA is TGTGCCAGCAGATATGACACTGAAGCTTTCTTT. Its translation is CASRYDTEAFF.

The DNA of the CDR3 is TGCGCCAGCAGCTTGGAACCCCTTAACGGACTGTTTTTT. Encoded protein: CASSLEPLNGLFF. This chain uses TRBV5-1 with TRBJ1-4; no firm D call. CDR1 SGHRS and CDR2 YFSETQ come from the germline V gene. This CDR3 contains 13 residues. V was cut by 0 bases and J by 13 bases, with 13 bases left in between.

The genes are TRBV5-8 and TRBJ2-7; D might be TRBD1 (5 bases). The germline CDR1 and CDR2 sequences are SGHTS and YDEGEE. V lost 1 base to trimming and J lost 6 bases, with 8 bases between them. This CDR3 region has 12 residues. CDR3 region: CASSLSRVEQYF. The CDR3 DNA reads as TGTGCCAGCAGCTTGAGCAGGGTCGAGCAGTACTTC.

J is TRBJ1-3 and V is TRBV7-6, with D perhaps matching TRBD1 (5 bases). The CDR3 runs to 16 residues. V gave up 5 bases and J gave up 1 base, with 15 bases separating them. The V gene's germline CDR1 is SGHVS and CDR2 FNYEAQ. The DNA for the CDR3 is TGTGCCAGCAGCCCCCTCGGGGGAGCGTCTGGAAACACCATATATTTT. Translation: CASSPLGGASGNTIYF.

The chain employs TRBV7-3 and TRBJ2-7, with TRBD2 as a possible D gene (5 bases). The CDR3 consists of 13 residues. Germline V gene sequence: CDR1 SGHTA, CDR2 FQGTGA. The V and J ends lost 0 bases and 4 bases respectively, with 7 bases between them. This chain's CDR3 is CASSLTSGYEQYF. The CDR3, as DNA: TGTGCCAGCAGCTTAACGTCGGGATACGAGCAGTACTTC. Together with reference TRBV7-3 and TRBJ2-7, the CDR3 gives the full variable domain: GAGVSQTPSNKVTEKGKYVELRCDPISGHTALYWYRQSLGQGPEFLIYFQGTGAADDSGLPNDRFFAVRPEGSVSTLKIQRTERGDSAVYLCASSLTSGYEQYFGPGTRLTVT.

In this sample, this clone turned up many times. The gene calls are TRBV2 and TRBJ2-3; tentatively, D is TRBD2 (5 bases). Germline V gives CDR1 SNHLY, CDR2 FYNNEI. The CDR3 runs to 13 residues. Trimming took off 7 bases at V and 1 base at J, with 9 bases between the two ends. CDR3 sequence (DNA): TGTGCCAGCAACGGGGTGGGCACAGATACGCAGTATTTT. Protein: CASNGVGTDTQYF. The variable domain in full, completed from reference TRBV2 and TRBJ2-3, reads EPEVTQTPSHQVTQMGQEVILRCVPISNHLYFYWYRQILGQKVEFLVSFYNNEISEKSEIFDDQFSVERPDGSNFTLKIRSTKLEDSAMYFCASNGVGTDTQYFGPGTRLTVL.

V gene TRBV3-1 (or the pseudogene TRBV3-2) combines with J gene TRBJ2-5; D uncertain. V was shortened by 10 bases and J by 0 bases, with 15 bases between the two germline ends. Germline V CDR1 and CDR2: LGHDT, YNNKEL (reference sequence). The CDR3 sequence is 14 residues long. The CDR3 region is CATNEAPYQETQYF. CDR3 nucleotides: TGTGCCACCAACGAAGCCCCGTACCAAGAGACCCAGTACTTC.